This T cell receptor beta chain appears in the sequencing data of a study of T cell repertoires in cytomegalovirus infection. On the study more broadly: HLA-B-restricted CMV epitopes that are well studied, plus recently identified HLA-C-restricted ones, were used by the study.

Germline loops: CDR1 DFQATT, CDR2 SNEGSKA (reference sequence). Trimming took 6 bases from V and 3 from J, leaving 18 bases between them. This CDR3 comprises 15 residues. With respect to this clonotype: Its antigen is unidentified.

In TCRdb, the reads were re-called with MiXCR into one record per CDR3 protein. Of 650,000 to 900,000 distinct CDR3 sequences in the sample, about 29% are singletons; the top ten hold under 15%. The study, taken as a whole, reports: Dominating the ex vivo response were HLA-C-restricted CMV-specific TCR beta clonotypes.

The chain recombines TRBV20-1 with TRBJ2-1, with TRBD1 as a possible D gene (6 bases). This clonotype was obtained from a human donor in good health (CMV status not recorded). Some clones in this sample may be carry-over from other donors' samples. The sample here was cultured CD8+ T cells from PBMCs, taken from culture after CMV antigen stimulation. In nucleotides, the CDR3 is TGCAGTGCCAAACCACCGGACAGCCACTACAATGAGCAGTTCTTC. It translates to CSAKPPDSHYNEQFF.